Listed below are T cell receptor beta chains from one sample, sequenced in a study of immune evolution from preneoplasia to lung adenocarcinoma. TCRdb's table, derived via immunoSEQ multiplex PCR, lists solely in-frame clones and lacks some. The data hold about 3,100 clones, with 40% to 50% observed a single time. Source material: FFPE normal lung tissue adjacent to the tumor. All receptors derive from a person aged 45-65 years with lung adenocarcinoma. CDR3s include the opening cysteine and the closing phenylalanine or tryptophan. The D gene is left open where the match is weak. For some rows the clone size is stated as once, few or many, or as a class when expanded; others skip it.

DNA: TGTGCCAGCAGCTTCACGACTAGCGCAGATACGCAGTATTTT; CDR3: CASSFTTSADTQYF; size: few; J: TRBJ2-3; D: TRBD2; V: TRBV7-9
DNA: TGTGCCAGCAGCGTGAACCCGGCTGGGGAGCTGTTTTTT; CDR3: CASSVNPAGELFF; size: few; J: TRBJ2-2; D: -; V: TRBV5-6
DNA: TGTGCCAGCAGCTTAGCACAGACGAACACTGAAGCTTTCTTT; CDR3: CASSLAQTNTEAFF; size: -; J: TRBJ1-1; D: -; V: TRBV7-9
DNA: TGTGCCTGGACCGGACAGGGGGTCACTGAAGCTTTCTTT; CDR3: CAWTGQGVTEAFF; size: few; J: TRBJ1-1; D: TRBD1; V: TRBV30
DNA: TGTGCCAGCAGCGCGGACTGCGGTTCCCCAGATACGCAGTATTTT; CDR3: CASSADCGSPDTQYF; size: few; J: TRBJ2-3; D: -; V: TRBV7-3
DNA: TGTGCCAGCAGTGAATCGCGCGGGAGGGCGGTTCGAGAGACCCAGTACTTC; CDR3: CASSESRGRAVRETQYF; size: -; J: TRBJ2-5; D: TRBD2; V: TRBV25-1
DNA: TGTGCCAGCATATCAGGGGCAGACATGAACACTGAAGCTTTCTTT; CDR3: CASISGADMNTEAFF; size: -; J: TRBJ1-1; D: -; V: TRBV27
DNA: TGTGCCAGCAGTTCTCGACAGGGGTGGGCTGAAGCTTTCTTT; CDR3: CASSSRQGWAEAFF; size: few; J: TRBJ1-1; D: TRBD1; V: TRBV28
DNA: TGTGCCAGCAGCTTGGATAAGGGGAGATCCTACGAGCAGTACTTC; CDR3: CASSLDKGRSYEQYF; size: -; J: TRBJ2-7; D: -; V: TRBV5-6
DNA: TGTGCCAGCGGGAGAGGGGGGGCTAATGAGCAGTTCTTC; CDR3: CASGRGGANEQFF; size: medium-sized; J: TRBJ2-1; D: -; V: TRBV6-1
DNA: TGTGCCACCAGCCCAGACAGGGATCCAGGAAACACCATATATTTT; CDR3: CATSPDRDPGNTIYF; size: few; J: TRBJ1-3; D: TRBD1; V: TRBV15
DNA: TGTGCCAGCAGCTTAGGGACGTCCACCGGGGAGCTGTTTTTT; CDR3: CASSLGTSTGELFF; size: few; J: TRBJ2-2; D: -; V: TRBV7-6
DNA: TGTGCCAGCAGCTCCCGGGACAGGCACGATCGAGAGACCCAGTACTTC; CDR3: CASSSRDRHDRETQYF; size: few; J: TRBJ2-5; D: TRBD1; V: TRBV5-4
DNA: TGTGCCATCCCCGATAGGCGAGGGACGAGTTTCACTGAAGCTTTCTTT; CDR3: CAIPDRRGTSFTEAFF; size: -; J: TRBJ1-1; D: -; V: TRBV2
DNA: TGCGCCAGCAGCCAAGTTCCCGTGGCAGCCTCTAACTATGGCTACACCTTC; CDR3: CASSQVPVAASNYGYTF; size: -; J: TRBJ1-2; D: -; V: TRBV4-1
DNA: TGTGCCAGCAGCTTACTCTCGGGGAAGGTGAACACTGAAGCTTTCTTT; CDR3: CASSLLSGKVNTEAFF; size: -; J: TRBJ1-1; D: -; V: TRBV5-5
DNA: TGTGCCAGCAGCTTGGTTTACGGCGGGAATGAGCAGTTCTTC; CDR3: CASSLVYGGNEQFF; size: -; J: TRBJ2-1; D: -; V: TRBV5-5
DNA: TGTGCCAGCAGCCCTCAAAGGGCCACCGGGGAGCTGTTTTTT; CDR3: CASSPQRATGELFF; size: -; J: TRBJ2-2; D: -; V: TRBV7-9
DNA: TGTGCCAGCAGTTCTCTCCCATGGGGTGTAACGTCCCGGTATGGCTACACCTTC; CDR3: CASSSLPWGVTSRYGYTF; size: few; J: TRBJ1-2; D: -; V: TRBV28
DNA: TGTGCCAGCAGCTTAAGGCTAGCGGGGGGGCCCACAGATACGCAGTATTTT; CDR3: CASSLRLAGGPTDTQYF; size: -; J: TRBJ2-3; D: TRBD2; V: TRBV5-4
DNA: TGTGCCAGCAGTCCATGGGGGGGAAACAAAGAGACCCAGTACTTC; CDR3: CASSPWGGNKETQYF; size: few; J: TRBJ2-5; D: TRBD2; V: TRBV27
DNA: TGCGCCAGCAGCCCCGGACAGGACAACTATGGCTACACCTTC; CDR3: CASSPGQDNYGYTF; size: few; J: TRBJ1-2; D: TRBD1; V: TRBV4-1
DNA: TGCGCCAGCAGTCTGAAGGCGGATCAGCCCCAGCATTTT; CDR3: CASSLKADQPQHF; size: few; J: TRBJ1-5; D: -; V: TRBV5-1